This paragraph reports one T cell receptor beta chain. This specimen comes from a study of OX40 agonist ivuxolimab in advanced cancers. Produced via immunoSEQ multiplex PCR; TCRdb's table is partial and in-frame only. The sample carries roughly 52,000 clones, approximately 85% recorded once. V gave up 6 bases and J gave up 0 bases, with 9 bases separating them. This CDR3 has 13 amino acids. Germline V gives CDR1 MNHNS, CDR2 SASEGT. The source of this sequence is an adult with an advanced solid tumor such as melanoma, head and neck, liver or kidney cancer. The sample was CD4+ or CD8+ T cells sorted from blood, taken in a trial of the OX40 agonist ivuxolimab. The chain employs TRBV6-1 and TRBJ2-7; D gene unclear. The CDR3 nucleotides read TGTGCCAGCAGCCAGCTATTCTCCTACGAGCAGTACTTC. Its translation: CASSQLFSYEQYF.